This T cell receptor beta chain was captured in a study of the immune and genomic landscape of osteosarcoma. Study information: Approximately 77% presented with localized disease at diagnosis.

Assay used: immunoSEQ multiplex PCR; TCRdb lists only in-frame clones, some missing. The data show thousands of clones, around 68% seen once. Poor-prognosis osteosarcoma patients supplied post-treatment primary, local recurrence and metastasis tumor specimens. The TCR sequence derives from a human donor with osteosarcoma. Source material: osteosarcoma tumor tissue from the lung.

The CDR3 is CASSSTSSYEQYF. CDR3 DNA: TGTGCCAGCAGCTCGACTAGCTCCTACGAGCAGTACTTC. This chain joins TRBV7-2 and TRBJ2-7; tentative D call: TRBD2 (6 bases). The CDR3 has 13 residues. Germline-derived CDR1 and CDR2 are SGHTA and FQGNSA. The germline V and J ends were trimmed by 4 bases and 0 bases, with 7 bases remaining between them.